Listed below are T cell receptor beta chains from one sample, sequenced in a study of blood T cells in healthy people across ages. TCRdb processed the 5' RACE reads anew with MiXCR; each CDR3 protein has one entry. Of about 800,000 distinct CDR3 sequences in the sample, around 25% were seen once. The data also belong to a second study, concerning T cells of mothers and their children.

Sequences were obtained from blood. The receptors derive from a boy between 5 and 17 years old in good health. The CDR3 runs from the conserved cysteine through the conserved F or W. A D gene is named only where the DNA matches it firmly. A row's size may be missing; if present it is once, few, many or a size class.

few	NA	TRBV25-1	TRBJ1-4	CASSDHPEAGRTNEKLFF	TGTGCCAGCAGTGATCACCCCGAAGCAGGCCGGACTAATGAAAAACTGTTTTTT
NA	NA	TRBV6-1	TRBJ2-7	CASGIGAQYF	TGTGCCAGCGGGATCGGGGCTCAGTACTTC
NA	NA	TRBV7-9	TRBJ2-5	CASSSETTQETQYF	TGTGCCAGCAGCTCCGAGACGACCCAAGAGACCCAGTACTTC
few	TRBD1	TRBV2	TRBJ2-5	CASRERDRDKRTQYF	TGTGCCAGCAGGGAACGGGACAGGGACAAGAGGACCCAGTACTTC
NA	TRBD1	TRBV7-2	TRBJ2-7	CASSLGLGTGIYEQYF	TGTGCCAGCAGCTTAGGACTCGGGACAGGGATCTACGAGCAGTACTTC
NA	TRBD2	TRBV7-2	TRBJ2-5	CASSLVRAGGAQYF	TGTGCCAGCAGCTTAGTCCGCGCGGGAGGGGCCCAGTACTTC
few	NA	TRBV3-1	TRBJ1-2	CASSQLDSLSGYTF	TGTGCCAGCAGCCAGCTTGACAGTTTGAGCGGCTACACCTTC
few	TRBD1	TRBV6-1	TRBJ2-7	CATRGQGYEQYF	TGTGCCACCCGGGGACAGGGCTACGAGCAGTACTTC
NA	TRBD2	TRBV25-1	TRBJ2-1	CASSETSGSVYNEQFF	TGTGCCAGCAGTGAGACTAGCGGGAGTGTGTACAATGAGCAGTTCTTC
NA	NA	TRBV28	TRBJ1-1	CASSFGDHNTEAFF	TGTGCCAGCAGTTTTGGGGACCATAACACTGAAGCTTTCTTT
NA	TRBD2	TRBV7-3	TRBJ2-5	CAGSLIGGTETQYF	TGTGCCGGCAGCTTAATCGGGGGGACGGAGACCCAGTACTTC
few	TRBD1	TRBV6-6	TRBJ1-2	CASSQTLQGNYGYTF	TGTGCCAGCAGTCAAACTTTACAGGGGAACTATGGCTACACCTTC
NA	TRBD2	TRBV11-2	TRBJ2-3	CASSLEGLAADTDTQYF	TGTGCCAGCAGCTTAGAGGGACTAGCGGCCGACACAGATACGCAGTATTTT
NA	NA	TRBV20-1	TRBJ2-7	CSAQGGLGEQYF	TGCAGTGCCCAAGGGGGGTTAGGGGAGCAGTACTTC
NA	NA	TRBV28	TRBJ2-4	CASSLPAAPRNIQYF	TGTGCCAGCAGTTTGCCAGCGGCACCTAGAAACATTCAGTACTTC
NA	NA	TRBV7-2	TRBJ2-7	CASSPPLWRDEQYF	TGTGCCAGCAGCCCCCCCCTCTGGCGGGACGAGCAGTACTTC
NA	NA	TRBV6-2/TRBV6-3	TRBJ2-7	CASSYSRKGSTSYEQYF	TGTGCCAGCAGTTACTCGAGGAAGGGTTCGACCTCCTACGAGCAGTACTTC
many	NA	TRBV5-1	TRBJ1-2	CASSLGPGYYGYTF	TGCGCCAGCAGCTTGGGTCCGGGCTACTATGGCTACACCTTC
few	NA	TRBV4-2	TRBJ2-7	CASSQEPGRASSYEQYF	TGTGCCAGCAGCCAAGAACCCGGCAGGGCAAGCTCCTACGAGCAGTACTTC
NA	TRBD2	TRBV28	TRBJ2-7	CASSFLWTSGSEQYF	TGTGCCAGCAGTTTCCTCTGGACTAGCGGGAGCGAGCAGTACTTC
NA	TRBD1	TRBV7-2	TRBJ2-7	CASSSLGTGVGEQYF	TGTGCCAGCAGCTCCTTAGGGACAGGGGTTGGCGAGCAGTACTTC
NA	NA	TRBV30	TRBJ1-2	CAWSVGGLRGYTF	TGTGCCTGGAGTGTCGGAGGGCTTAGAGGCTACACCTTC
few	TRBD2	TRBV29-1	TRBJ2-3	CSVGPSGGDTQYF	TGCAGCGTTGGTCCTAGCGGGGGAGATACGCAGTATTTT
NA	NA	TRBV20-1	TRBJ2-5	CSARGVGLPGYGDQETQYF	TGCAGTGCTAGAGGCGTCGGGTTGCCAGGCTATGGGGACCAAGAGACCCAGTACTTC
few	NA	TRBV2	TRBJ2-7	CASSGTDLMDEQYF	TGTGCCAGCAGTGGGACAGACTTAATGGACGAGCAGTACTTC
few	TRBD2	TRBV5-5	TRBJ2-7	CASSRGGLAGAHEQYF	TGTGCCAGCTCTCGGGGGGGACTAGCGGGAGCCCACGAGCAGTACTTC
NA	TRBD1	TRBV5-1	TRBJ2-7	CASSFTGEVDEQYF	TGCGCCAGCAGCTTTACAGGGGAAGTGGACGAGCAGTACTTC
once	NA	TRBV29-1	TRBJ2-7	CSVLPGTPVSYEQYF	TGCAGCGTGCTGCCCGGGACTCCAGTCTCCTACGAGCAGTACTTC
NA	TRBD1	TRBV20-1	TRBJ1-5	CSAPRQGRGNQPQHF	TGCAGTGCTCCCCGACAGGGAAGAGGCAATCAGCCCCAGCATTTT
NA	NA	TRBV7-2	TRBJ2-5	CASSAMNGFQETQYF	TGTGCCAGCAGCGCAATGAACGGGTTTCAAGAGACCCAGTACTTC
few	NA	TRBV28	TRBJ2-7	CASSLGPSTLTYEQYF	TGTGCCAGCAGTTTAGGCCCGAGCACATTAACCTACGAGCAGTACTTC
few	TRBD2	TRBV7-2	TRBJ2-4	CASSATGTSGVLAKNIQYF	TGTGCCAGCAGCGCCACCGGGACTAGCGGAGTGCTAGCCAAAAACATTCAGTACTTC
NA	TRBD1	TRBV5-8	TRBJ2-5	CASSSGDSFSTQYF	TGTGCCAGCAGCTCCGGGGACAGTTTTTCGACCCAGTACTTC
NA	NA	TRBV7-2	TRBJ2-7	CASSLDREDEQYF	TGTGCCAGCAGCCTAGACAGGGAGGACGAGCAGTACTTC
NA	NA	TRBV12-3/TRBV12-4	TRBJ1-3	CASSLAFPRSGNTIYF	TGTGCCAGCAGTTTAGCCTTTCCCCGCTCTGGAAACACCATATATTTT
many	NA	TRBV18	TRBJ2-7	CASSTLGRVASYEQYF	TGTGCCAGCTCTACTCTGGGCAGGGTCGCCTCCTACGAGCAGTACTTC
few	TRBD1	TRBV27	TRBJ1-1	CASSLRQGIRAEAFF	TGTGCCAGCAGTCTACGACAGGGGATAAGGGCTGAAGCTTTCTTT
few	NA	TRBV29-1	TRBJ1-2	CSVGGTSYGYTF	TGCAGCGTTGGCGGGACGTCTTATGGCTACACCTTC
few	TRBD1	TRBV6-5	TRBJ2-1	CASSHRGLMDNEQFF	TGTGCCAGCAGTCACAGGGGGCTAATGGACAATGAGCAGTTCTTC
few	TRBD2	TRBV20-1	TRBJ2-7	CSAPTSAAYEQYF	TGCAGTGCTCCGACTAGCGCAGCCTACGAGCAGTACTTC
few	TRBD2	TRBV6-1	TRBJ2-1	CASSGSGSGRYNEQFF	TGTGCCAGCAGTGGCAGTGGTAGCGGGAGATACAATGAGCAGTTCTTC
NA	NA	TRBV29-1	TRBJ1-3	CSGLGSGNTIYF	TGCAGCGGATTGGGGTCTGGAAACACCATATATTTT
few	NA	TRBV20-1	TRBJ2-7	CSARTRGGSYEQYF	TGCAGTGCTAGGACTAGAGGGGGCTCCTACGAGCAGTACTTC
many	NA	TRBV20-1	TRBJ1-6	CSARGAGLNSPLHF	TGCAGTGCCCGAGGGGCAGGGCTAAATTCACCCCTCCACTTT
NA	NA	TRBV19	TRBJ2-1	CASSARTTNNEQFF	TGTGCCAGTAGCGCGCGGACTACTAACAATGAGCAGTTCTTC
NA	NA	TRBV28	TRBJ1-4	CASSSPSAGLNEKLFF	TGTGCCAGCAGTTCGCCAAGCGCAGGGCTAAATGAAAAACTGTTTTTT
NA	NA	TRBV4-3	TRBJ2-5	CASSQNLVGGTYQETQYF	TGCGCCAGCAGCCAAAACCTCGTCGGAGGGACATACCAAGAGACCCAGTACTTC